This entry lists 30 T cell receptor beta chains sequenced from one sample in a study of control samples from healthy donors and cancer patients. Method: immunoSEQ multiplex PCR; TCRdb's copy keeps in-frame clones and lacks some. The table lists some 14,000 clones, around 77% of them singletons. The sample taken for sequencing was formalin-fixed, paraffin-embedded tissue. The receptor source for this set is a female donor with lung cancer.

This clone was detected once. CDR3 sequence: CASSLVGVPNTEAFF. In DNA form, the CDR3 reads TGTGCCAGCAGTCTGGTTGGGGTGCCGAACACTGAAGCTTTCTTT. The chain couples TRBV6-2 or TRBV6-3 to TRBJ1-1; no definite D call. The CDR3 consists of 15 residues. CDR1 is MNHEY, CDR2 SVGEGT, per germline. V was shortened by 5 bases and J by 1 base, with 14 bases between the two germline ends.

This chain links TRBV6-2 or TRBV6-3 with TRBJ2-7; D uncertain. This CDR3 is 13 amino acids long. The V gene lost 0 bases and the J gene lost 3 bases, with 6 bases spanning the gap. CDR1 and CDR2 from the germline V gene are MNHEY and SVGEGT. DNA for the CDR3: TGTGCCAGCAGTTACTCGAGAGGCTACGAGCAGTACTTC. Translation: CASSYSRGYEQYF.

The rearrangement joins TRBV7-2 to TRBJ2-7; 12 bases align to TRBD2. This CDR3 region has 16 residues. CDR1 and CDR2 (germline): SGHTA, FQGNSA. V lost 5 bases to trimming and J lost 6 bases; unmatched junction nucleotides: 11. This CDR3 reads CASSPRASGGASEQYF. For the CDR3, the DNA is TGTGCCAGCAGCCCGAGGGCTAGCGGGGGGGCCTCCGAGCAGTACTTC.

The J gene is TRBJ1-3, the V gene TRBV4-1, with D unclear. Germline V gene data show CDR1 as MGHRA and CDR2 as YSYEKL. The germline V and J ends were trimmed by 0 bases and 0 bases, with 15 bases remaining between them. This CDR3 comprises 18 residues. The CDR3 spells CASSQDIYLRSSGNTIYF. CDR3 DNA: TGCGCCAGCAGCCAAGACATCTACCTACGAAGCTCTGGAAACACCATATATTTT.

This chain connects TRBV6-2 or TRBV6-3 to TRBJ2-1; TRBD2 might be the D (5 bases). Trimming removed 2 bases from V and 8 bases from J, with 10 bases in between. The length of the CDR3 is 13 residues. The V gene's germline CDR1 is MNHEY and CDR2 SVGEGT. CDR3: CASSYSGWDEQFF. CDR3 bases: TGTGCCAGCAGTTACAGCGGTTGGGATGAGCAGTTCTTC.

The V gene is TRBV7-3, the J gene TRBJ2-3; a possible D gene is TRBD1 (6 bases). The length of the CDR3 is 15 residues. Germline CDR1 is SGHTA and CDR2 is FQGTGA. The V and J ends lost 5 bases and 6 bases respectively, with 18 bases between them. CDR3 loop: CASSPRRGWGDTQYF. DNA of the CDR3: TGTGCCAGCAGCCCCCGCAGGGGATGGGGGGATACGCAGTATTTT.

The chain joins TRBV6-5 to TRBJ2-5, with D uncertain. Germline CDR1 MNHEY, CDR2 SVGAGI. V gave up 8 bases and J gave up 2 bases, with 9 bases separating them. This CDR3 is 12 amino acids long. CDR3 DNA sequence: TGTGCCAGCCTCGGGCAGCAAGAGACCCAGTACTTC. Residues: CASLGQQETQYF.

As regards this clone: Other DNA variants within this sample encode the same CDR3. V and J are TRBV2 and TRBJ1-2; maybe TRBD1 (5 bases). The germline CDR1 and CDR2 sequences are SNHLY and FYNNEI. Trimming took off 4 bases at V and 4 bases at J, with 16 bases between the two ends. The CDR3 has 15 residues. The CDR3 DNA sequence: TGTGCCAGCAGTGTAATGGGACTCTTCCCCTATGGCTACACCTTC. This codes for CASSVMGLFPYGYTF.

CDR3 sequence: CASSLDAGGPDTQYF. Here the CDR3 DNA reads TGTGCCAGCAGCTTGGATGCGGGAGGGCCAGATACGCAGTATTTT. The chain is built from TRBV5-4 and TRBJ2-3, with 9 bases lining up with TRBD2. Germline V CDR1 and CDR2: SGHNT, YYREEE (reference sequence). V shed 0 bases and J 4 bases; nucleotides not matched to a gene: 3. This CDR3 contains 15 residues.

The chain employs TRBV7-2 and TRBJ1-2, with D tentatively TRBD1 (5 bases). This CDR3 is 12 amino acids long. Germline CDR1 and CDR2: SGHTA and FQGNSA. V lost 5 bases to trimming and J lost 8 bases, with 12 bases between them. CDR3: CASSLRQYGYTF. Written as DNA, the CDR3 is TGTGCCAGCAGCCTCAGACAGTACGGCTACACCTTC.

This clone was counted a few times. This rearrangement joins TRBV5-1 to TRBJ2-7; 9 nucleotides align to TRBD1. The CDR3 length is 16 residues. Unmatched junction bases numbered 5, after V lost 0 bases and J lost 1 base. Per the germline V gene, CDR1 is SGHRS and CDR2 is YFSETQ. The CDR3 here is CASSLVSGQGSYEQYF. The CDR3, as DNA: TGCGCCAGCAGCTTGGTTAGTGGACAGGGGTCCTACGAGCAGTACTTC.

J is TRBJ2-7 and V is TRBV12-5; 10 bases match TRBD1. V shed 2 bases and J 1 base; nucleotides not matched to a gene: 2. This CDR3 is 15 amino acids long. CDR1 and CDR2 from the germline V gene are LGHNT and FRNRAP. The CDR3 sequence: CASGLPGQGSYEQYF. DNA of the CDR3: TGTGCTAGTGGTTTGCCGGGACAGGGGTCCTACGAGCAGTACTTC.

The CDR3 is CASSPGSPYEQYF. Here the CDR3 DNA reads TGTGCCAGCAGCCCCGGGAGCCCATACGAGCAGTACTTC. The rearrangement joins TRBV6-5 to TRBJ2-7; D may be TRBD2 (6 bases). This CDR3 has 13 residues. Germline V gene data show CDR1 as MNHEY and CDR2 as SVGAGI. The V end was cut by 6 bases, the J end by 4 bases, with 13 bases between.

The chain has TRBV5-1 and TRBJ1-6; 9 bases match TRBD1. Germline V CDR1 and CDR2: SGHRS, YFSETQ. J lost 10 bases, V lost 5 bases, and 7 bases had no gene match. CDR3 length: 14 amino acids. The CDR3 reads CASSREDRGSPLHF. CDR3 sequence (DNA): TGCGCCAGCAGTAGGGAGGACAGGGGCTCACCCCTCCACTTT.

This sequence joins TRBV12-3 or TRBV12-4 and TRBJ2-7, with TRBD2 matching 7 bases. With 8 bases clipped from V and 2 bases from J, the junction kept 3 bases outside the gene matches. This CDR3 is built from 12 residues. The chain's CDR3 is CASASGAYEQYF. The CDR3 bases are TGTGCCAGCGCGAGCGGGGCCTACGAGCAGTACTTC.

The chain uses TRBV11-3 and TRBJ2-2; D gene ambiguous. The CDR3 length is 19 residues. The germline V and J ends were trimmed by 1 base and 2 bases, with 20 bases remaining between them. CDR1 is SGHNT, CDR2 YENEEA, per germline. CDR3 in amino acids: CASSLVWAFSAKNTGELFF. CDR3 in DNA: TGTGCCAGCAGCTTAGTATGGGCGTTTTCGGCTAAAAACACCGGGGAGCTGTTTTTT.

This clone was recorded only once. The gene calls are TRBV21-1 and TRBJ2-1; the table gives TRBD2 as D, unverified against the DNA. TRBV21-1 is a pseudogene locus. This CDR3 comprises 13 residues. The CDR3 protein is CASSKERDNEQFF. For the CDR3, the DNA is TGTGCCAGCAGCAAAGAACGCGACAATGAGCAGTTCTTC.

This clone came up once. The chain employs TRBV4-1 and TRBJ2-1, with 7 bases fitting TRBD1. The CDR3 has 16 residues. V lost 0 bases, J lost 1 base, and 3 bases stayed unmatched. Germline values: CDR1 MGHRA, CDR2 YSYEKL. CDR3 coding DNA: TGCGCCAGCAGCCAAGACCACAGGGGTTCCTACAATGAGCAGTTCTTC. Protein sequence: CASSQDHRGSYNEQFF.

This rearrangement joins TRBV11-2 to TRBJ2-7, with TRBD1 matching over 9 bases. From germline, CDR1 is SGHAT and CDR2 FQNNGV. The CDR3 runs 11 residues. Unmatched junction bases numbered 5, after V lost 8 bases and J lost 9 bases. The CDR3 bases are TGTGCCAGCGGGACAGGGTATGGGCAGTACTTC. This sequence encodes CASGTGYGQYF.

The rearrangement uses TRBV7-9 and TRBJ2-3; TRBD2 matches at 11 bases. Germline CDR1 SEHNR, CDR2 FQNEAQ (reference sequence). J lost 4 bases, V lost 5 bases, and 5 bases had no gene match. The length of the CDR3 is 15 residues. The CDR3 region is CASSETSGEADTQYF. The CDR3, as DNA: TGTGCCAGCAGCGAGACTAGCGGGGAGGCAGATACGCAGTATTTT.

The CDR3 coding sequence is TGTGCCAGCAGCGGTGACCGGACTAACTATGGCTACACCTTC. Its translation: CASSGDRTNYGYTF. The chain has TRBV7-2 and TRBJ1-2, with D unclear. Germline V gene lookup returns CDR1 SGHTA and CDR2 FQGNSA. This CDR3 has 14 amino acids. Between the trimmed V and J ends, which lost 5 bases and 0 bases, there was a span of 10 bases.

On this clone: One junction end disagrees with the germline gene, perhaps due to a read error. The genes are TRBV18 and TRBJ2-3; D possibly corresponds to TRBD1 (8 bases). CDR1 and CDR2 (germline): KGHSH, LQKENI. CDR3 length: 15 amino acids. CDR3 DNA sequence: TGTGTCAGCTCACCTGGACAGGGAGGGACAGATACGCAGTATTTT. Its protein product is CVSSPGQGGTDTQYF.

This clone was counted between two and nine times. The chain combines TRBV5-1 with TRBJ2-1; possibly TRBD1 for D (6 bases). V lost 0 bases and J lost 4, with 14 bases in between. The CDR3 is 16 amino acids. Germline-derived CDR1 and CDR2 are SGHRS and YFSETQ. CDR3 protein: CASSLELDSSYNEQFF. The CDR3 nucleotides are TGCGCCAGCAGCTTGGAGTTGGACAGTAGTTACAATGAGCAGTTCTTC.

The chain is built from TRBV7-8 and TRBJ1-3, with a weak D call TRBD1 (6 bases). V was pared by 5 bases and J by 0 bases, with 29 bases between. Germline CDR1 SGHVS, CDR2 FQNEAQ. CDR3 length: 21 residues. The CDR3 bases are TGTGCCAGCAGCCCCTATAGGGTTGGGGCAGGGGACGGCCTCTCTGGAAACACCATATATTTT. It is translated as CASSPYRVGAGDGLSGNTIYF.

This clone is large in the sample. The DNA for the CDR3 is TGTGCCAGCAGCCAAGATTGGCCCGGGGCCTTTTACGACAGGGAGGGGGCTAACTATGGCTACACCTTC. This codes for CASSQDWPGAFYDREGANYGYTF. This chain joins TRBV14 and TRBJ1-2; 7 nucleotides align to TRBD1. V lost 0 bases, J lost 0 bases, and 25 bases stayed unmatched. The CDR3 totals 23 residues. From germline, CDR1 is SGHDN and CDR2 FVKESK.

This chain connects TRBV5-1 to TRBJ2-6; no reliable D call. V lost 6 bases and J 0 bases, leaving 10 bases between the germline ends. Germline CDR1 reads SGHRS; CDR2 reads YFSETQ. The CDR3 spans 15 residues. The CDR3: CASTVLGSGANVLTF. The DNA of the CDR3 is TGCGCCAGCACCGTGTTGGGCTCTGGGGCCAACGTCCTGACTTTC.

The CDR3 protein is CASSLIGGYNEQFF. In DNA, the CDR3 is TGTGCCAGCAGCTTAATAGGGGGGTACAATGAGCAGTTCTTC. The chain is built from TRBV7-6 and TRBJ2-1; D tentatively fits TRBD1 or TRBD2 (6 bases each). Germline assignment: CDR1 SGHVS and CDR2 FNYEAQ. The CDR3 covers 14 residues. V lost 2 bases, J lost 4 bases, and 9 bases lay in between.

This chain joins TRBV4-1 and TRBJ2-1, with TRBD2 matching 9 bases. The ends lost 1 base at V and 0 bases at J; junction bases unmatched: 1. Germline assignment: CDR1 MGHRA and CDR2 YSYEKL. CDR3 length: 16 residues. The CDR3 DNA follows: TGCGCCAGCAGCCAAGGGCGGGGGGGCTCCTACAATGAGCAGTTCTTC. Protein sequence: CASSQGRGGSYNEQFF.

This clone was seen only a few times. In DNA, the CDR3 is TGTGCCATCAGTGGGGGAGTTGAAGCTTTCTTT. It yields the protein CAISGGVEAFF. V usage is TRBV10-3 and J usage is TRBJ1-1, with unresolved D. Trimming removed 4 bases from V and 7 bases from J, with 7 bases in between. Germline-derived CDR1 and CDR2 are ENHRY and SYGVKD. This CDR3 has 11 residues.

In this sample, this clone turned up a few times. The chain uses TRBV28 and TRBJ1-1; 8 bases fit TRBD1. V shed 4 bases, J shed 0 bases, and the junction held 1 base outside the gene matches. Germline V gene data show CDR1 as MDHEN and CDR2 as SYDVKM. This CDR3 region has 14 residues. DNA for the CDR3: TGTGCCAGCAGTTCAGGGGGCTTGAACACTGAAGCTTTCTTT. Amino acid sequence: CASSSGGLNTEAFF.